A single sample gave rise to the 11 T cell receptor beta chains below, sequenced in a study of T cell responses to AZD1222 COVID-19 vaccine. Method: immunoSEQ multiplex PCR; TCRdb's copy keeps in-frame clones and lacks some. In the table there are over 120,000 clones, 92% of which are singletons. The source material was peripheral blood, sampled on day 0 of AZD1222 vaccination. The origin of the receptors is an adult in good health.

The rearrangement uses TRBV28 and TRBJ1-5, with D hard to call. Between the trimmed V and J ends, which lost 5 bases and 4 bases, there was a span of 6 bases. The CDR3 is 12 residues long. Germline loops: CDR1 MDHEN, CDR2 SYDVKM. CDR3 residues: CASSKGNQPQHF. The CDR3 coding sequence is TGTGCCAGCAGTAAGGGAAATCAGCCCCAGCATTTT.

The chain combines TRBV28 with TRBJ1-5, with D possibly TRBD1 on 6 matching bases. The CDR3 has 16 residues. The V and J ends lost 3 bases and 5 bases respectively, with 17 bases between them. Germline V gene lookup returns CDR1 MDHEN and CDR2 SYDVKM. This CDR3 reads CASSFPGQMKDQPQHF. As DNA, the CDR3 is TGTGCCAGCAGTTTCCCAGGACAGATGAAGGATCAGCCCCAGCATTTT. Full variable domain (remainder filled in from reference TRBV28 and TRBJ1-5): DVKVTQSSRYLVKRTGEKVFLECVQDMDHENMFWYRQDPGLGLRLIYFSYDVKMKEKGDIPEGYSVSREKKERFSLILESASTNQTSMYLCASSFPGQMKDQPQHFGDGTRLSIL.

V is TRBV29-1 and J is TRBJ2-5; TRBD1 is a possible D gene (6 bases). Trimming cost V 3 bases and J 5 bases, with 10 bases left between them. The CDR3 extends over 12 amino acids. Per the germline V gene, CDR1 is SQVTM and CDR2 is ANQGSEA. CDR3 sequence: CSVESRGETQYF. CDR3 in DNA: TGCAGCGTTGAGTCCAGGGGTGAGACCCAGTACTTC. The complete variable domain, with remaining parts taken from reference TRBV29-1 and TRBJ2-5, reads SAVISQKPSRDICQRGTSLTIQCQVDSQVTMMFWYRQQPGQSLTLIATANQGSEATYESGFVIDKFPISRPNLTFSTLTVSNMSPEDSSIYLCSVESRGETQYFGPGTRLLVL.

The V gene is TRBV10-3, the J gene TRBJ1-5; 9 nucleotides line up with TRBD1. The V and J ends lost 3 bases and 7 bases, in that order; junction bases with no gene match: 10. Germline V CDR1 and CDR2: ENHRY, SYGVKD. The CDR3 has 16 residues. The CDR3 nucleotides read TGTGCCATCAGTGAAAATACAGGGGGCCCCGGACAGCCCCAGCATTTT. Protein: CAISENTGGPGQPQHF.

The chain has TRBV6-1 and TRBJ2-1; D may match TRBD1 or TRBD2 (5 bases each). This CDR3 is 14 amino acids long. V was cut by 0 bases and J by 7 bases, with 10 bases left in between. In germline, CDR1 is MNHNS, CDR2 SASEGT. CDR3 sequence reads: CASSEAIRENEQFF. The CDR3 nucleotides are TGTGCCAGCAGTGAAGCGATCAGGGAGAATGAGCAGTTCTTC.

The CDR3 loop is CASSLWGSTEAFF. The DNA for the CDR3 is TGTGCCAGCAGTTTATGGGGATCCACTGAAGCTTTCTTT. The rearrangement uses TRBV28 and TRBJ1-1, with unresolved D. CDR3 size: 13 residues. Germline V gives CDR1 MDHEN, CDR2 SYDVKM. V lost 0 bases to trimming and J lost 4 bases, with 6 bases between them.

The V gene is TRBV3-1 (or the pseudogene TRBV3-2), the J gene TRBJ2-7; 7 bases are a match to TRBD2. The J segment lost 4 bases and the V segment lost 3 bases, leaving 12 bases of the junction unmatched. There are 16 residues in the CDR3. In germline, CDR1 is LGHDT, CDR2 YNNKEL (reference sequence). In DNA, the CDR3 is TGTGCCAGCAGCCACAGGACTGGGGGGGGAGGTTACGAGCAGTACTTC. It codes for CASSHRTGGGGYEQYF.

This rearrangement joins TRBV6-6 to TRBJ2-1; 9 positions agree with TRBD1. The germline gives CDR1 MNHNY, CDR2 SVGAGI (reference sequence). This CDR3 spans 16 amino acids. V shed 5 bases and J 8 bases; nucleotides not matched to a gene: 13. Here the CDR3 reads CASSTLTGGANHEQFF. The CDR3 DNA reads as TGTGCCAGCAGTACCTTAACAGGGGGCGCCAACCATGAGCAGTTCTTC.

The chain has TRBV7-2 and TRBJ2-2, with 7 bases lining up with TRBD2. This CDR3 is built from 15 residues. The V segment lost 2 bases and the J segment 0 bases; nucleotides outside the gene matches: 0. Germline V gene sequence: CDR1 SGHTA, CDR2 FQGNSA. The CDR3 coding sequence is TGTGCCAGCAGCTTACTAGCGGCGAACACCGGGGAGCTGTTTTTT. It codes for CASSLLAANTGELFF.

The gene calls are TRBV7-6 and TRBJ2-7, with a weak D call TRBD2 (6 bases). Trimming removed 5 bases from V and 2 bases from J, with 13 bases in between. Germline V gene sequence: CDR1 SGHVS, CDR2 FNYEAQ. The CDR3 totals 14 residues. CDR3 amino acids: CASSPRGVTYEQYF. Written as DNA, the CDR3 is TGTGCCAGCAGCCCCCGCGGGGTTACCTACGAGCAGTACTTC.

This rearrangement joins TRBV2 to TRBJ2-4; D unclear. The length of the CDR3 is 14 residues. Trimming stripped 0 bases from V and 15 bases from J, with 18 bases between. CDR1 and CDR2 from the germline V gene are SNHLY and FYNNEI. CDR3 region: CASSEAESWVEGYF. The CDR3 DNA follows: TGTGCCAGCAGTGAAGCCGAATCCTGGGTTGAAGGGTACTTC.